A single sample is the source of the 12 T cell receptor beta chains below, sequenced in a study of T cell responses to AZD1222 COVID-19 vaccine. Measured with immunoSEQ multiplex PCR; TCRdb has only the in-frame clones, and not every one. The sample has about 120,000 clones; about 87% are singletons. The sample consisted of peripheral blood, taken on day 0 of AZD1222 vaccination. The receptors here all came from an adult in good health.

V usage is TRBV11-2 and J usage is TRBJ2-3; the D gene is possibly TRBD1 (6 bases). The CDR3 is 11 residues long. CDR1 is SGHAT, CDR2 FQNNGV, per germline. V lost 5 bases and J 7 bases, leaving 7 bases between the germline ends. The CDR3 here is CASSRGNTQYF. CDR3 DNA sequence: TGTGCCAGCAGCAGGGGGAATACGCAGTATTTT.

V is TRBV7-9 and J is TRBJ1-5; D ambiguous. From germline, CDR1 is SEHNR and CDR2 FQNEAQ (reference sequence). This CDR3 comprises 13 residues. V was shortened by 6 bases and J by 5 bases, with 11 bases between the two germline ends. CDR3 sequence: CASSLRRDQPQHF. The CDR3 DNA reads TGTGCCAGCAGTCTACGGCGAGATCAGCCCCAGCATTTT.

V and J are TRBV7-9 and TRBJ1-4; possible D gene TRBD1, 6 bases. Germline V gene sequence: CDR1 SEHNR, CDR2 FQNEAQ (reference sequence). Deletions cut 1 base from V and 7 bases from J, with 10 bases between. This CDR3 region has 14 residues. Here the CDR3 reads CASSLVGGTEKLFF. The CDR3 coding sequence is TGTGCCAGCAGCTTAGTAGGGGGTACTGAAAAACTGTTTTTT.

The chain employs TRBV15 and TRBJ2-1; D could derive from TRBD1 or TRBD2 (6 bases each). The CDR3 covers 17 residues. The germline gives CDR1 LNHNV, CDR2 YYDKDF (reference sequence). Trimming took 4 bases from V and 8 from J, leaving 24 bases between them. CDR3 sequence: CATSTLLGRGGWDEQFF. In nucleotides, the CDR3 is TGTGCCACCAGCACCCTTCTCGGGAGAGGGGGGTGGGATGAGCAGTTCTTC.

J is TRBJ2-4 and V is TRBV28; no clear D. Trimming pared 2 bases from V and 9 bases from J, leaving 11 bases between. The CDR3 sequence is 13 residues long. CDR1 is MDHEN, CDR2 SYDVKM, per germline. The CDR3 region is CASSLPGLGIQYF. The CDR3 coding sequence is TGTGCCAGCAGTTTACCTGGGCTGGGCATTCAGTACTTC.

A single count supports this clone. V usage is TRBV20-1 and J usage is TRBJ1-6; D remains unclear. The germline CDR1 and CDR2 sequences are DFQATT and SNEGSKA (reference sequence). The ends were cut back, 3 bases at V and 7 bases at J, with 13 bases in the middle. This CDR3 is 14 amino acids long. The CDR3 DNA reads as TGCAGTGCTAGTAATATGGCTAAGAATTCACCCCTCCACTTT. Amino acid sequence: CSASNMAKNSPLHF.

This chain connects TRBV29-1 to TRBJ2-1; 8 bases align to TRBD1. The V gene end was trimmed by 6 bases and the J gene end by 6 bases; junction bases not matched to a gene: 4. The germline V gene has CDR1 SQVTM and CDR2 ANQGSEA. The CDR3 contains 12 residues. The CDR3 bases are TGCAGCGTCCGCACAGGGGGCAATGAGCAGTTCTTC. Encoded protein: CSVRTGGNEQFF.

In its sample, this clone was seen once. V and J are TRBV3-1 (or the pseudogene TRBV3-2) and TRBJ1-1, with 10 bases aligning to TRBD1. The CDR3 covers 14 residues. After removal of 5 bases from V and 5 bases from J, the junction contained 5 bases not matched to a gene. Germline V gives CDR1 LGHDT, CDR2 YNNKEL (reference sequence). CDR3: CASSARDRGTEAFF. The CDR3 DNA reads TGTGCCAGCAGCGCCCGGGACAGGGGAACTGAAGCTTTCTTT.

The CDR3 loop reads CAISESRLAGGGETQYF. CDR3 nucleotides: TGTGCCATCAGTGAGTCAAGACTAGCGGGAGGTGGGGAGACCCAGTACTTC. This chain links TRBV10-3 with TRBJ2-5; 13 bases are a match to TRBD2. The CDR3 is 17 residues long. Germline V gives CDR1 ENHRY, CDR2 SYGVKD. The J segment lost 5 bases and the V segment lost 0 bases, leaving 6 bases of the junction unmatched.

This chain uses TRBV7-9 with TRBJ2-5, with 8 nucleotides matching TRBD1. The V segment lost 5 bases and the J segment 2 bases; nucleotides outside the gene matches: 13. The CDR3 is 17 amino acids. The germline V gene has CDR1 SEHNR and CDR2 FQNEAQ (reference sequence). The CDR3 DNA follows: TGTGCCAGCAGCCGGACAAGGCTTGGACAGGGTCAAGAGACCCAGTACTTC. Its protein is CASSRTRLGQGQETQYF.

The rearrangement links TRBV16 to TRBJ1-2; D ambiguous. The germline V and J ends were trimmed by 2 bases and 4 bases, with 11 bases remaining between them. The germline CDR1 and CDR2 sequences are KGHSY and FQNENV. The CDR3 totals 14 residues. The chain's CDR3 is CASSQTGMRYGYTF. CDR3 sequence (DNA): TGTGCCAGCAGCCAAACGGGAATGCGCTATGGCTACACCTTC.

J is TRBJ2-7 and V is TRBV6-5, with 7 positions matching TRBD2. Germline V gene lookup returns CDR1 MNHEY and CDR2 SVGAGI. After removal of 6 bases from V and 6 bases from J, the junction contained 5 bases not matched to a gene. CDR3 size: 12 residues. The CDR3 sequence: CASRGWEGEQYF. Here the CDR3 DNA reads TGTGCCAGCAGGGGTTGGGAGGGCGAGCAGTACTTC.